The 13 T cell receptor beta chains listed next were all sequenced from one sample in a study of blood T cells in healthy people across ages. A second 7 to 11 cycle PCR used barcoded and J-beta primers. TCRdb itself ran the 5' RACE reads through MiXCR, one entry per CDR3 protein. The sample yields under 850,000 distinct CDR3 sequences, 35% to 40% seen once. Sample: blood. The receptor source for this set is a man aged 18 to 30 in good health.

In its sample, this clonotype was seen a few times. The chain couples TRBV2 to TRBJ2-1; TRBD2 agrees at 10 bases. This CDR3 has 14 residues. CDR1 and CDR2 (germline): SNHLY, FYNNEI. Trimming removed 7 bases from V and 5 bases from J; junction bases left unmatched: 5. CDR3 sequence: CASTSGGANNEQFF. The CDR3 bases are TGTGCCAGCACCAGCGGGGGGGCCAACAATGAGCAGTTCTTC.

The V and J genes are TRBV4-3 and TRBJ2-1, with 11 nucleotides matching TRBD2. This CDR3 is 20 amino acids long. Germline V CDR1 and CDR2: LGHNA, YSLEER. J was trimmed by 0 bases and V by 0 bases; bases with no gene match: 10. The CDR3 spells CASSQDGNSGGGSSYNEQFF. CDR3 DNA sequence: TGCGCCAGCAGCCAAGATGGGAATAGCGGGGGGGGGAGCTCCTACAATGAGCAGTTCTTC.

In this sample, this clonotype turned up many times. The chain combines TRBV5-5 with TRBJ2-4; D possibly corresponds to TRBD2 (5 bases). Deletions cut 0 bases from V and 8 bases from J, with 6 bases between. There are 12 residues in the CDR3. From germline, CDR1 is SGHKS and CDR2 YYEKEE (reference sequence). As DNA, the CDR3 is TGTGCCAGCAGCTTGGCCGGGGACATTCAGTACTTC. Translated: CASSLAGDIQYF.

The chain recombines TRBV4-3 with TRBJ1-1, with a tentative D call TRBD1 (6 bases). Germline lookup yields CDR1 LGHNA and CDR2 YSLEER. The V gene lost 0 bases and the J gene lost 0 bases, with 17 bases spanning the gap. The CDR3 loop spans 18 amino acids. For the CDR3, the DNA is TGCGCCAGCAGCCAAGATTTGTATGGACAGTTTATGAACACTGAAGCTTTCTTT. It yields the protein CASSQDLYGQFMNTEAFF.

This clonotype has just a few counts. The chain links TRBV19 to TRBJ2-1, with 7 bases aligning to TRBD1. V gave up 6 bases and J gave up 12 bases; unmatched junction bases: 5. Germline CDR1 reads LNHDA; CDR2 reads SQIVND (reference sequence). The CDR3 contains 11 residues. CDR3 sequence: CASRTGVGQFF. DNA for the CDR3: TGTGCCAGTAGAACAGGGGTTGGGCAGTTCTTC.

On this clonotype: A single base separates this from a much larger clone, so it may be a read error. This chain links TRBV5-1 with TRBJ2-3; 9 bases align to TRBD2. The CDR3 has 13 residues. The germline CDR1 and CDR2 sequences are SGHRS and YFSETQ. V gave up 9 bases and J gave up 4 bases; unmatched junction bases: 6. The CDR3 reads CATRRTSADTQYF. Here the CDR3 DNA reads TGCGCCACCCGGAGGACTAGCGCAGATACGCAGTATTTT.

Remarks on this clonotype: This may arise from a read error, as a much more abundant clone is one base away. The rearrangement joins TRBV12-3 or TRBV12-4 to TRBJ1-1, with a possible D match to TRBD1 (5 bases). Trimming took off 6 bases at V and 6 bases at J, with 23 bases between the two ends. The CDR3 spans 16 residues. Here the CDR3 DNA reads TGTGCCAGCAGCCACAACCGGGACGGGGATTCGGCTGAAGCTTTCTTT. Translation gives CASSHNRDGDSAEAFF.

This sequence joins TRBV11-2 and TRBJ2-1, with a possible D match to TRBD2 (7 bases). The ends were cut back, 0 bases at V and 15 bases at J, with 18 bases in the middle. The length of the CDR3 is 14 residues. The germline V gene encodes CDR1 SGHAT and CDR2 FQNNGV. Here the CDR3 DNA reads TGTGCCAGCAGCTTAGATCGGGGGGCCGAAAGGTCGTTCTTC. Residues: CASSLDRGAERSFF.

The CDR3 DNA follows: TGTGCCAGCAGCCGGGACATAAACAATGAGCAGTACTTC. This translates into CASSRDINNEQYF. This rearrangement joins TRBV5-4 to TRBJ2-5; D is perhaps TRBD1 (6 bases). V was trimmed by 4 bases and J by 11 bases, leaving 18 bases between them. The CDR3 has 13 amino acids. Germline CDR1 SGHNT, CDR2 YYREEE (reference sequence).

This clonotype was detected a few times. The chain recombines TRBV12-3 or TRBV12-4 with TRBJ1-1; D is undetermined. V was pared by 3 bases and J by 6 bases, with 14 bases between. CDR3 length: 14 residues. CDR3 coding DNA: TGTGCCAGCAGTTTTTCGGGAAAAAATGCTGAAGCTTTCTTT. Translating it yields CASSFSGKNAEAFF.

CDR3 region: CASSFYILRDRGPYEQYF. CDR3 bases: TGTGCCAGCAGTTTCTATATCCTTCGGGACAGGGGGCCCTACGAGCAGTACTTC. This chain joins TRBV27 and TRBJ2-7; 12 bases line up with TRBD1. V shed 3 bases, J shed 2 bases, and the junction held 11 bases outside the gene matches. Germline CDR1 reads MNHEY; CDR2 reads SMNVEV (reference sequence). The CDR3 runs to 18 residues.

This clonotype came up a few times. The rearrangement links TRBV6-2 or TRBV6-3 to TRBJ2-1; D unclear. Germline values: CDR1 MNHEY, CDR2 SVGEGT. Trimming took off 4 bases at V and 3 bases at J, with 7 bases between the two ends. The CDR3 extends over 13 amino acids. Written as DNA, the CDR3 is TGTGCCAGCAGTTTTAGGGACTACAATGAGCAGTTCTTC. It encodes CASSFRDYNEQFF.

The rearrangement uses TRBV20-1 and TRBJ2-3; 10 bases agree with TRBD2. The germline V gene encodes CDR1 DFQATT and CDR2 SNEGSKA (reference sequence). J was trimmed by 14 bases and V by 0 bases; bases with no gene match: 17. CDR3 length: 16 residues. CDR3 residues: CSARDLPSGGLARLYF. The CDR3 region has the DNA TGCAGTGCTAGAGATCTCCCTAGCGGGGGCTTAGCTAGGTTGTATTTT.